Following are 23 T cell receptor beta chains from one sample sequenced in a study of T cell responses to AZD1222 COVID-19 vaccine. Generated by immunoSEQ multiplex PCR, the TCRdb table keeps only in-frame clones and is missing some. The table includes about 140,000 clones, roughly 92% detected once. The sequences come from peripheral blood, collected on day 0 of AZD1222 vaccination. The receptors were sampled from an adult in good health.

J is TRBJ2-1 and V is TRBV5-1; 7 nucleotides align to TRBD2. Trimming took 5 bases from V and 2 from J; bases not matched to a gene: 10. Per the germline V gene, CDR1 is SGHRS and CDR2 is YFSETQ. There are 16 residues in the CDR3. The CDR3 loop reads CASSPSSLATYNEQFF. The CDR3 DNA sequence: TGCGCCAGCAGTCCCTCTTCACTAGCGACCTACAATGAGCAGTTCTTC.

Only one count was recorded for this clone. This chain joins TRBV5-1 and TRBJ1-4; D is uncertain. Trimming stripped 0 bases from V and 8 bases from J, with 8 bases between. The CDR3 is 13 residues long. Germline CDR1 SGHRS, CDR2 YFSETQ. The CDR3 DNA sequence: TGCGCCAGCAGCTTGGGAACAGAGGAAAAACTGTTTTTT. As protein: CASSLGTEEKLFF.

The V gene is TRBV5-5, the J gene TRBJ2-7; 9 nucleotides match TRBD2. CDR1 is SGHKS and CDR2 is YYEKEE in the germline V gene (reference sequence). V shed 0 bases and J 4 bases; nucleotides not matched to a gene: 8. CDR3 size: 16 residues. CDR3 sequence: CASSLGNSGSLYEQYF. CDR3 coding DNA: TGTGCCAGCAGCTTGGGAAATAGCGGGAGCCTGTACGAGCAGTACTTC.

This clone was picked up one time. This chain links TRBV9 with TRBJ2-1, with TRBD2 identical over 10 bases. J lost 6 bases, V lost 4 bases, and 10 bases had no gene match. Looked up from germline, CDR1 is SGDLS and CDR2 is YYNGEE. This CDR3 is built from 16 residues. Here the CDR3 reads CASSPGLAEGGNEQFF. The DNA for the CDR3 is TGTGCCAGCAGCCCCGGACTAGCGGAAGGTGGCAATGAGCAGTTCTTC.

V gene TRBV27 combines with J gene TRBJ2-5; D possibly corresponds to TRBD2 (5 bases). CDR3 size: 13 residues. CDR1 MNHEY and CDR2 SMNVEV come from the germline V gene (reference sequence). Trimming pared 2 bases from V and 4 bases from J, leaving 8 bases between. CDR3 sequence: CASSLEGSETQYF. The CDR3 bases are TGTGCCAGCAGTTTAGAGGGTTCAGAGACCCAGTACTTC.

V and J are TRBV28 and TRBJ2-7, with a weak D call TRBD2 (5 bases). The V and J ends lost 8 bases and 3 bases respectively, with 11 bases between them. This CDR3 contains 12 residues. Germline values: CDR1 MDHEN, CDR2 SYDVKM. The CDR3 sequence: CASGYGSYEQYF. As DNA, the CDR3 is TGTGCCAGCGGGTATGGGAGCTACGAGCAGTACTTC.

V gene TRBV5-1 combines with J gene TRBJ2-7, with D hard to call. Germline CDR1 is SGHRS and CDR2 is YFSETQ. Between the trimmed V and J ends, which lost 4 bases and 5 bases, there was a span of 16 bases. This CDR3 is 14 amino acids long. CDR3 nucleotide sequence: TGCGCCAGCAGCCCTGAAAAAAGAGGCAACGAGCAGTACTTC. Its protein is CASSPEKRGNEQYF. Full variable domain (outside the CDR3, taken from reference TRBV5-1 and TRBJ2-7): KAGVTQTPRYLIKTRGQQVTLSCSPISGHRSVSWYQQTPGQGLQFLFEYFSETQRNKGNFPGRFSGRQFSNSRSEMNVSTLELGDSALYLCASSPEKRGNEQYFGPGTRLTVT.

This clone was counted between two and nine times. The chain is built from TRBV7-9 and TRBJ1-1, with 7 bases identical to TRBD1. The germline V gene has CDR1 SEHNR and CDR2 FQNEAQ (reference sequence). Losses at the gene ends were 1 base for V and 5 bases for J; bases not matched to a gene: 4. The CDR3 consists of 14 residues. The CDR3 sequence is CASSLGRQGTEAFF. The CDR3 nucleotides are TGTGCCAGCAGCTTAGGACGACAGGGTACTGAAGCTTTCTTT.

The chain is built from TRBV5-4 and TRBJ2-1; 7 positions agree with TRBD2. This CDR3 comprises 17 residues. In germline, CDR1 is SGHNT, CDR2 YYREEE (reference sequence). The ends lost 0 bases at V and 7 bases at J; junction bases unmatched: 13. The CDR3 region is CASSLGPSAGEFNEQFF. The DNA for the CDR3 is TGTGCCAGCAGCTTGGGGCCCTCGGCGGGAGAGTTTAATGAGCAGTTCTTC.

The gene calls are TRBV5-1 and TRBJ1-2; 7 bases are a match to TRBD1. The V gene's germline CDR1 is SGHRS and CDR2 YFSETQ. This CDR3 spans 14 amino acids. V was pared by 0 bases and J by 5 bases, with 4 bases of the junction left unmatched. In DNA form, the CDR3 reads TGCGCCAGCAGCTTGGAGGGACAGACATATGGCTACACCTTC. Residues: CASSLEGQTYGYTF.

This chain links TRBV15 with TRBJ1-1; 10 bases map to TRBD1. Losses at the gene ends were 4 bases for V and 5 bases for J; bases not matched to a gene: 4. Germline V lookup: CDR1 LNHNV, CDR2 YYDKDF (reference sequence). There are 14 residues in the CDR3. The CDR3 loop is CATSKRTGGTEAFF. The DNA of the CDR3 is TGTGCCACCAGCAAACGGACAGGGGGGACTGAAGCTTTCTTT.

This clone was found once. The J gene is TRBJ2-4, the V gene TRBV5-6; 9 nucleotides line up with TRBD2. CDR3 size: 16 residues. Germline CDR1 SGHDT, CDR2 YYEEEE. After removal of 5 bases from V and 7 bases from J, the junction contained 13 bases not matched to a gene. This chain's CDR3 is CASSPPGTSPGNIQYF. The DNA of the CDR3 is TGTGCCAGCAGTCCCCCCGGGACTAGCCCGGGGAACATTCAGTACTTC. Variable domain in full (rest from reference TRBV5-6 and TRBJ2-4): DAGVTQSPTHLIKTRGQQVTLRCSPKSGHDTVSWYQQALGQGPQFIFQYYEEEERQRGNFPDRFSGHQFPNYSSELNVNALLLGDSALYLCASSPPGTSPGNIQYFGAGTRLSVL.

The CDR3 protein is CASSSPWTGGGEAFF. CDR3 coding DNA: TGTGCCAGCAGTTCCCCTTGGACAGGGGGTGGTGAAGCTTTCTTT. The genes are TRBV6-5 and TRBJ1-1, with 10 bases fitting TRBD1. Germline lookup yields CDR1 MNHEY and CDR2 SVGAGI. The V segment lost 4 bases and the J segment 7 bases; nucleotides outside the gene matches: 9. This CDR3 has 15 residues.

For the CDR3, the DNA is TGTGCCAGCTCACCAGTCCGAGCGGGCGGGGCGGAAAAACTGTTTTTT. Protein product: CASSPVRAGGAEKLFF. This chain uses TRBV18 with TRBJ1-4; TRBD1 might be the D (5 bases). Trimming pared 2 bases from V and 8 bases from J, leaving 18 bases between. The CDR3 length is 16 residues. Germline lookup yields CDR1 KGHSH and CDR2 LQKENI.

V gene TRBV6-1 combines with J gene TRBJ1-2; 7 bases match TRBD1. J gave up 6 bases and V 1 base, and 14 bases lay outside the gene matches. The CDR3 is 17 residues long. CDR1 MNHNS and CDR2 SASEGT come from the germline V gene. This chain's CDR3 is CASSEGTGVSRIDGYTF. CDR3 bases: TGTGCCAGCAGTGAAGGAACAGGGGTATCAAGGATTGATGGCTACACCTTC.

The chain is built from TRBV27 and TRBJ2-3; tentative D call: TRBD1 (6 bases). V was pared by 0 bases and J by 1 base, with 8 bases between. CDR3 length: 15 amino acids. Germline V CDR1 and CDR2: MNHEY, SMNVEV (reference sequence). The DNA for the CDR3 is TGTGCCAGCAGTTTATCGGGACAACGCACAGATACGCAGTATTTT. Amino acids: CASSLSGQRTDTQYF.

The DNA for the CDR3 is TGTGCCAGCAGCCCCTCCTGGACCGGGGAGCTGTTTTTT. Translating gives CASSPSWTGELFF. The chain carries TRBV9 and TRBJ2-2; no clear D gene. The germline gives CDR1 SGDLS, CDR2 YYNGEE. CDR3 length: 13 amino acids. V gave up 4 bases and J gave up 5 bases, with 9 bases separating them.

This sequence joins TRBV2 and TRBJ1-6; D unresolved. Germline loops: CDR1 SNHLY, CDR2 FYNNEI. The CDR3 has 13 residues. With 6 bases removed from V and 10 bases from J, the gap between germline ends came to 13 bases. DNA of the CDR3: TGTGCCAGCAGCCCCCAGTCGGGATCACCCCTCCACTTT. Translating gives CASSPQSGSPLHF.

The chain links TRBV7-7 to TRBJ1-1; a possible D gene is TRBD1 (5 bases). The V end lost 4 bases, the J end lost 1 base, and 16 bases lay between the germline ends. Germline V gene lookup returns CDR1 SSHAT and CDR2 FNYEAQ (reference sequence). The CDR3 loop spans 16 amino acids. The CDR3 protein is CASSSGLTFGNTEAFF. In DNA, the CDR3 is TGTGCCAGCAGCTCGGGACTCACCTTTGGGAACACTGAAGCTTTCTTT.

The chain is built from TRBV6-1 and TRBJ1-5; unclear D gene. The germline V gene encodes CDR1 MNHNS and CDR2 SASEGT. Trimming cost V 3 bases and J 5 bases, with 5 bases left between them. The CDR3 totals 12 residues. The CDR3 DNA follows: TGTGCCAGCAGTGAGAGAGATCAGCCCCAGCATTTT. It encodes CASSERDQPQHF.

This clone was picked up many times. The chain employs TRBV5-6 and TRBJ2-7; no clear D gene. The CDR3 runs to 13 residues. The germline V gene encodes CDR1 SGHDT and CDR2 YYEEEE. The ends were cut back, 6 bases at V and 2 bases at J, with 12 bases in the middle. The CDR3 DNA reads as TGTGCCAGCACCGTGACTTCGACCTACGAGCAGTACTTC. It translates to CASTVTSTYEQYF. Full variable domain (remainder filled in from reference TRBV5-6 and TRBJ2-7): DAGVTQSPTHLIKTRGQQVTLRCSPKSGHDTVSWYQQALGQGPQFIFQYYEEEERQRGNFPDRFSGHQFPNYSSELNVNALLLGDSALYLCASTVTSTYEQYFGPGTRLTVT.

This clone occurred once. V is TRBV28 and J is TRBJ1-5; tentative D call: TRBD1 (6 bases). CDR3 size: 15 residues. Germline CDR1 and CDR2: MDHEN and SYDVKM. Trimming took off 7 bases at V and 6 bases at J, with 19 bases between the two ends. The CDR3 here is CASTPTGRGGQPQHF. As DNA, the CDR3 is TGTGCCAGCACCCCAACAGGGAGGGGAGGTCAGCCCCAGCATTTT.

V is TRBV6-5 and J is TRBJ2-3; no clear D gene. Trimming took off 6 bases at V and 1 base at J, with 11 bases between the two ends. CDR1 is MNHEY, CDR2 SVGAGI, per germline. This CDR3 region has 14 residues. The CDR3 DNA is TGTGCCAGCAGGCTGACCCCTCGCACAGATACGCAGTATTTT. Translation: CASRLTPRTDTQYF.